This T cell receptor beta chain was obtained from a study of post-analysis software for immune sequencing data (dated by TCRdb to between 2014 and 2017). Looking at the study overall: Recorded disease courses included relapsing-remitting, secondary progressive and progressive-relapsing multiple sclerosis, with some patients lacking subtype annotation. Patient repertoires were compared against 10 to 12 previously published healthy control repertoires from donors aged 6 to 25 years. A subset of samples was prepared in parallel using single-end sample barcoding, then pooled and co-amplified after Illumina adapter ligation. Overall study outcomes, separate from this receptor: Strong co-clustering of samples prepared in the same batch was shown by direct clustering with F measure, prompting a batch-effect correction. Significantly higher frequencies in patients than in controls were found for five or six TRBV segments, including TRBV5-6, TRBV5-1 and TRBV20-1. Compared with controls, multiple sclerosis patients had significantly lower normalized Chao1 diversity, a finding suggesting substantial peripheral T-cell clonal expansion. The multiple sclerosis patient group was slightly younger than the control group.

At the junction V is shortened by 2 bases and J by 5 bases, with 11 bases in between. CDR1 and CDR2, per the germline V gene, are KGHSH and LQKENI. Its CDR3 holds 14 amino acids, cysteine through phenylalanine. Here the CDR3 DNA is all that survives: 42 bases in frame from base 1. The method behind the library was PCR. The instrument given in TCRdb is Illumina HiSeq 2500. Unique molecular identifiers were incorporated into TCR beta cDNA libraries to reduce PCR and sequencing biases. About 500,000 cDNA molecules were obtained for every 1 to 10 million input T cells, so each molecule roughly corresponded to one T cell. The patient libraries were prepared and sequenced using the same protocol as the earlier healthy control dataset. Within a given batch, samples were prepared together, multiplexed and sequenced on the same HiSeq lane. The authors processed their data as follows. Raw barcoded reads were processed with MIGEC, and single-read molecular identifier groups were discarded before consensus assembly and CDR3 extraction. VDJtools was used for post-analysis of the clonotype tables, and diversity was normalized by down-sampling every dataset to the size of the smallest sample. To correct batch-related cross-sample contamination, repertoire overlap clustering matched CDR3 amino acid sequences but not nucleotide sequences. TCRdb reprocessed the public reads (quality trimming at Q25 with fastp, clone calling with MiXCR) and kept in-frame beta chains. Here each entry gathers all rows of one CDR3 protein and keeps the most common genes and DNA. TCRdb's processing, not the study's, gives the V and J calls here. The sample table holds 750,000 to 950,000 distinct CDR3 sequences, of which 53% were seen once. Approximately 4.5% of the sample belongs to the ten largest clones.

To demonstrate the VDJtools post-analysis software, TCR beta repertoires were profiled from the peripheral blood of about a dozen young patients with multiple sclerosis. Multiple sclerosis patients were children and adolescents aged about 6 to 15 years. With regard to this clonotype: Its antigen is not yet known. No clone much larger than this one lies a single base away; base qualities are absent.

This receptor was identified in a girl under 18 with multiple sclerosis. This sequence uses TRBV18 and TRBJ2-3; the D gene cannot be resolved reliably. Sequenced input: blood. Here is the DNA: TGTGCCAGCTCACCAGGGTTATTGCGAGATACGCAGTATTTT. Its product reads: CASSPGLLRDTQYF.